The 18 T cell receptor beta chains presented below share a single source sample, sequenced in a study of T cells after posttransplantation cyclophosphamide. The data were produced by immunoSEQ multiplex PCR, yet TCRdb's version contains in-frame clones alone and is incomplete. This repertoire holds about 40,000 clones, and none appear only once. The specimen was PBMCs. The receptors derive from a woman between 50 and 59 years old in good health and a related stem cell transplant donor.

The sample holds a few counts of this clone. The gene calls are TRBV6-1 and TRBJ2-2; 7 nucleotides line up with TRBD1. Germline CDR1 and CDR2: MNHNS and SASEGT. V lost 6 bases to trimming and J lost 4 bases; unmatched junction nucleotides: 5. The CDR3 has 14 amino acids. The CDR3 nucleotides read TGTGCCAGCAGAGACAGGGAGCCCACCGGGGAGCTGTTTTTT. Its translation is CASRDREPTGELFF.

This clone was seen repeatedly, ten times or more. The chain couples TRBV28 to TRBJ2-7; D possibly corresponds to TRBD1 (5 bases). V lost 11 bases, J lost 7 bases, and 24 bases lay in between. Germline CDR1 and CDR2: MDHEN and SYDVKM. The CDR3 sequence is 14 residues long. CDR3 in amino acids: CASETAGSQGEQYF. The CDR3, as DNA: TGTGCCTCGGAGACGGCAGGCTCCCAGGGAGAGCAGTACTTC.

This clone showed up many times. The chain joins TRBV10-2 to TRBJ2-3; 8 bases match TRBD1. The CDR3 has 13 residues. Trimming cost V 8 bases and J 6 bases; bases outside gene matches: 7. The germline CDR1 and CDR2 sequences are WSHSY and SAAADI. CDR3: CASQDRVGDTQYF. CDR3 DNA sequence: TGCGCCAGCCAGGACAGGGTGGGGGATACGCAGTATTTT.

This clone was recorded many times. The rearrangement uses TRBV5-1 and TRBJ1-2; 9 bases fit TRBD1. Trimming removed 1 base from V and 4 bases from J; junction bases left unmatched: 20. Per germline, CDR1 SGHRS and CDR2 YFSETQ. This CDR3 has 20 residues. The CDR3 DNA sequence: TGCGCCAGCAGCTTGCGAGATTTGGCCTCCGGGACAGGGATGGGCTATGGCTACACCTTC. Protein product: CASSLRDLASGTGMGYGYTF.

This clone showed up many times. The V and J genes are TRBV7-2 and TRBJ2-7; the D gene is possibly TRBD1 (6 bases). Germline V gives CDR1 SGHTA, CDR2 FQGNSA. The CDR3 contains 14 residues. Deletions cut 4 bases from V and 2 bases from J, with 12 bases between. This CDR3 is CASSSNRVAYEQYF. For the CDR3, the DNA is TGTGCCAGCAGCTCTAACAGGGTGGCCTACGAGCAGTACTTC.

Many counts were recorded for this clone. This chain links TRBV6-1 with TRBJ1-2; TRBD1 might be the D (5 bases). This CDR3 contains 15 residues. Germline V gene sequence: CDR1 MNHNS, CDR2 SASEGT. Trimming removed 4 bases at V and 9 bases at J, with 21 bases between. In DNA, the CDR3 is TGTGCCAGCAGTGGGACGACAGAGGACGGTGTAAGCTACACCTTC. Translating gives CASSGTTEDGVSYTF.

This clone was observed many times. The rearrangement joins TRBV7-8 to TRBJ1-1; TRBD1 agrees at 8 bases. Trimming took 8 bases from V and 1 from J; bases not matched to a gene: 6. The CDR3 runs 14 residues. CDR1 and CDR2 (germline): SGHVS, FQNEAQ. Written as DNA, the CDR3 is TGTGCCAGCCGTGGACAGGGTCAGAACACTGAAGCTTTCTTT. The encoded protein is CASRGQGQNTEAFF.

The chain has TRBV12-2 and TRBJ2-5; the DNA was not used to check the table's D call, TRBD1. TRBV12-2 is an annotated pseudogene. The CDR3 is 16 amino acids. CDR3 in amino acids: CASRFLTGERQETQYF. The DNA of the CDR3 is TGTGCAAGTCGCTTCCTTACAGGGGAGAGGCAAGAGACCCAGTACTTC.

This clone has a count of ten or more. The chain combines TRBV27 with TRBJ2-7, with 9 bases aligning to TRBD1. The CDR3 is 15 amino acids. Germline trimming cut 6 bases from V and 0 bases from J; bases unmatched to any gene: 6. CDR1 and CDR2 from the germline V gene are MNHEY and SMNVEV (reference sequence). CDR3: CASSYGQGSSYEQYF. The CDR3 DNA is TGTGCCAGCAGCTACGGACAGGGGAGCTCCTACGAGCAGTACTTC.

Ten or more counts support this clone. This sequence joins TRBV11-1 and TRBJ2-1, with 8 nucleotides matching TRBD2. Germline CDR1 and CDR2: SGHAT and FQDESV (reference sequence). The CDR3 runs 15 residues. J lost 3 bases, V lost 3 bases, and 4 bases had no gene match. The CDR3 here is CASSFQLADYNEQFF. In nucleotides, the CDR3 is TGTGCCAGCAGCTTCCAACTAGCGGACTACAATGAGCAGTTCTTC.

This clone appeared many times. The chain uses TRBV21-1 and TRBJ2-1; the D call TRBD1 from the table was never checked on the DNA. TRBV21-1 constitutes a pseudogene. CDR3 length: 13 amino acids. The CDR3: CAIHGQTYNEQFF. The CDR3 DNA reads TGTGCCATTCATGGACAGACCTACAATGAGCAGTTCTTC.

This clone was seen many times. This chain joins TRBV4-1 and TRBJ1-6; 9 bases agree with TRBD1. V shed 4 bases, J shed 8 bases, and the junction held 12 bases outside the gene matches. The CDR3 covers 17 residues. Per the germline V gene, CDR1 is MGHRA and CDR2 is YSYEKL. The CDR3 loop is CASSLQRSDRGYSPLHF. The CDR3, as DNA: TGCGCCAGCAGCCTACAGAGGTCGGACAGGGGCTATTCACCCCTCCACTTT.

This clone appeared many times. Different DNA sequences within this sample yield the same CDR3. The chain links TRBV5-1 to TRBJ1-1; D gene ambiguous. Germline V gene sequence: CDR1 SGHRS, CDR2 YFSETQ. CDR3 length: 13 residues. The V end lost 5 bases, the J end lost 1 base, and 9 bases lay between the germline ends. CDR3 DNA: TGCGCCAGCAGTTCACAGACGAACACTGAAGCTTTCTTT. Residues: CASSSQTNTEAFF.

This clone was found many times. V usage is TRBV9 and J usage is TRBJ2-7, with TRBD1 identical over 8 bases. The CDR3 consists of 14 residues. CDR1 SGDLS and CDR2 YYNGEE come from the germline V gene. The V gene end was trimmed by 0 bases and the J gene end by 4 bases; junction bases not matched to a gene: 3. The CDR3 nucleotides read TGTGCCAGCAGCGTAGGGACAGGGAGGTACGAGCAGTACTTC. It codes for CASSVGTGRYEQYF.

This clone was recorded at least ten times. The rearrangement joins TRBV5-6 to TRBJ2-2, with D perhaps matching TRBD1 (6 bases). There are 15 residues in the CDR3. Germline V gene sequence: CDR1 SGHDT, CDR2 YYEEEE. With 2 bases removed from V and 3 bases from J, the gap between germline ends came to 11 bases. DNA for the CDR3: TGTGCCAGCAGCTTAAAAGGACAGTACACCGGGGAGCTGTTTTTT. It specifies CASSLKGQYTGELFF.

V usage is TRBV27 and J usage is TRBJ2-2; unclear D gene. Trimming pared 4 bases from V and 5 bases from J, leaving 11 bases between. Germline V lookup: CDR1 MNHEY, CDR2 SMNVEV (reference sequence). The CDR3 runs to 14 residues. The CDR3 DNA is TGTGCCAGCAGTTCCGGTCGAGGAACCGGGGAGCTGTTTTTT. It encodes CASSSGRGTGELFF.

In this sample, this clone turned up many times. This chain connects TRBV28 to TRBJ1-1, with D maybe TRBD1 (6 bases). Germline lookup yields CDR1 MDHEN and CDR2 SYDVKM. There are 13 residues in the CDR3. Deletions cut 8 bases from V and 2 bases from J, with 12 bases between. The CDR3 DNA is TGTGCCAGCGGGGGGGACATCAACACTGAAGCTTTCTTT. Protein product: CASGGDINTEAFF.

This clone was recorded many times. The chain is built from TRBV11-2 and TRBJ1-1; no clear D. Trimming stripped 5 bases from V and 11 bases from J, with 18 bases between. This CDR3 spans 13 amino acids. Per germline, CDR1 SGHAT and CDR2 FQNNGV. CDR3 residues: CASSPRRGNEAFF. Here the CDR3 DNA reads TGTGCCAGCAGCCCACGACGAGGAAACGAGGCTTTCTTT.